A selection of T cell receptor beta chains follows, all from one sample in a study of beta chain features in type 1 diabetes. The repertoire was sequenced with immunoSEQ multiplex PCR; TCRdb's copy has only in-frame clones and lacks some. Among under 350,000 clones listed, 7% to 9% were seen once. What was sequenced was central memory CD4+ T cells from blood. The receptors derive from a woman between 18 and 29 years old in good health. Each CDR3 is given with its conserved first and last residue. D genes are given only for firm matches. Size is omitted from some rows. Given values are once, few, many or a class for expanded clones.

D gene: -
V gene: TRBV2
J gene: TRBJ2-3
clone size: few
CDR3 protein: CASSSGLRTDTQYF
CDR3 DNA: TGTGCCAGCAGTTCGGGACTTCGCACAGATACGCAGTATTTT

D gene: -
V gene: TRBV4-1
J gene: TRBJ1-2
clone size: few
CDR3 protein: CASSQVNRDLRYGYTF
CDR3 DNA: TGCGCCAGCAGCCAAGTTAACAGGGATTTGCGCTATGGCTACACCTTC

D gene: TRBD2
V gene: TRBV18
J gene: TRBJ2-7
clone size: few
CDR3 protein: CASSPQASGSLYEQYF
CDR3 DNA: TGTGCCAGCTCACCACAGGCTAGCGGGAGCCTTTACGAGCAGTACTTC

D gene: TRBD1
V gene: TRBV28
J gene: TRBJ1-1
clone size: -
CDR3 protein: CASRGRTGNTEAFF
CDR3 DNA: TGTGCCAGCAGGGGTAGGACAGGGAACACTGAAGCTTTCTTT

D gene: -
V gene: TRBV7-2
J gene: TRBJ1-2
clone size: few
CDR3 protein: CASSQGEAGYGYTF
CDR3 DNA: TGTGCCAGCAGCCAAGGGGAGGCAGGCTATGGCTACACCTTC

D gene: TRBD1
V gene: TRBV5-1
J gene: TRBJ1-2
clone size: -
CDR3 protein: CASSSAGTGADYGYTF
CDR3 DNA: TGCGCCAGCAGCTCCGCCGGGACAGGGGCGGACTATGGCTACACCTTC

D gene: -
V gene: TRBV7-2
J gene: TRBJ2-3
clone size: -
CDR3 protein: CASSARQGGTDTQYF
CDR3 DNA: TGTGCCAGCAGCGCAAGACAGGGAGGGACAGATACGCAGTATTTT

D gene: -
V gene: TRBV7-2
J gene: TRBJ2-1
clone size: few
CDR3 protein: CASSLGVGEQFF
CDR3 DNA: TGTGCCAGCAGCTTAGGGGTGGGTGAGCAGTTCTTC

D gene: TRBD1
V gene: TRBV6-5
J gene: TRBJ1-2
clone size: -
CDR3 protein: CASRVRDRAFYGYTF
CDR3 DNA: TGTGCCAGCAGGGTCCGGGACAGGGCCTTCTATGGCTACACCTTC

D gene: -
V gene: TRBV27
J gene: TRBJ2-4
clone size: -
CDR3 protein: CASSLSLGSVAKNIQYF
CDR3 DNA: TGTGCCAGCAGTTTATCGTTGGGGTCTGTAGCCAAAAACATTCAGTACTTC

D gene: TRBD1
V gene: TRBV7-9
J gene: TRBJ1-4
clone size: few
CDR3 protein: CASSHTGATNEKLFF
CDR3 DNA: TGCGCCAGCAGCCACACAGGGGCCACTAATGAAAAACTGTTTTTT

D gene: -
V gene: TRBV5-1
J gene: TRBJ1-4
clone size: -
CDR3 protein: CASSTSNEKLFF
CDR3 DNA: TGCGCCAGCAGCACAAGCAATGAAAAACTGTTTTTT

D gene: TRBD1
V gene: TRBV29-1
J gene: TRBJ2-3
clone size: many
CDR3 protein: CSATGQGNTDTQYF
CDR3 DNA: TGCAGCGCAACGGGACAGGGGAACACAGATACGCAGTATTTT

D gene: -
V gene: TRBV7-8
J gene: TRBJ1-5
clone size: -
CDR3 protein: CASSLGLEVQPQHF
CDR3 DNA: TGTGCCAGCAGCTTAGGGTTGGAGGTCCAGCCCCAGCATTTT

D gene: -
V gene: TRBV5-1
J gene: TRBJ2-6
clone size: -
CDR3 protein: CASSLALSGANVLTF
CDR3 DNA: TGCGCCAGCAGCTTGGCTCTTTCTGGGGCCAACGTCCTGACTTTC

D gene: TRBD2
V gene: TRBV5-6
J gene: TRBJ2-1
clone size: few
CDR3 protein: CASSLVTSGSTYNEQFF
CDR3 DNA: TGTGCCAGCAGCTTGGTGACTAGCGGGAGTACCTACAATGAGCAGTTCTTC

D gene: TRBD1
V gene: TRBV10-3
J gene: TRBJ1-1
clone size: few
CDR3 protein: CAISQWGDRVNTEAFF
CDR3 DNA: TGTGCCATCAGTCAGTGGGGAGACAGGGTGAACACTGAAGCTTTCTTT

D gene: -
V gene: TRBV2
J gene: TRBJ1-4
clone size: few
CDR3 protein: CASSWQNLATNEKLFF
CDR3 DNA: TGTGCCAGCAGTTGGCAGAATCTTGCAACTAATGAAAAACTGTTTTTT

D gene: TRBD1
V gene: TRBV6-1
J gene: TRBJ2-1
clone size: few
CDR3 protein: CAGARDRHLEQFF
CDR3 DNA: TGTGCCGGAGCTCGGGACAGGCATCTTGAGCAGTTCTTC

D gene: -
V gene: TRBV7-9
J gene: TRBJ1-6
clone size: -
CDR3 protein: CASSLNRGSYNSPLHF
CDR3 DNA: TGTGCCAGCAGCCTCAATCGAGGCTCCTATAATTCACCCCTCCACTTT

D gene: -
V gene: TRBV5-6
J gene: TRBJ1-2
clone size: few
CDR3 protein: CASSDSGRAYTF
CDR3 DNA: TGTGCCAGCAGCGATTCGGGCAGGGCCTACACCTTC

D gene: -
V gene: TRBV7-6
J gene: TRBJ1-1
clone size: few
CDR3 protein: CASSSTPERGTEAFF
CDR3 DNA: TGTGCCAGCAGCTCGACCCCCGAGAGAGGCACTGAAGCTTTCTTT

D gene: TRBD1
V gene: TRBV18
J gene: TRBJ2-5
clone size: few
CDR3 protein: CASSERSWTGGGETQYF
CDR3 DNA: TGTGCCAGCTCAGAACGATCCTGGACAGGGGGAGGAGAGACCCAGTACTTC

D gene: -
V gene: TRBV30
J gene: TRBJ1-1
clone size: -
CDR3 protein: CACRLQGNTEAFF
CDR3 DNA: TGTGCCTGCAGACTCCAGGGAAACACTGAAGCTTTCTTT

D gene: TRBD1
V gene: TRBV19
J gene: TRBJ2-1
clone size: few
CDR3 protein: CASSTTGSRQFF
CDR3 DNA: TGTGCCAGTAGTACGACAGGGTCCAGGCAGTTCTTC

D gene: TRBD1
V gene: TRBV29-1
J gene: TRBJ1-1
clone size: few
CDR3 protein: CSVHDRGATEAFF
CDR3 DNA: TGCAGCGTCCACGACAGGGGAGCCACTGAAGCTTTCTTT

D gene: -
V gene: TRBV9
J gene: TRBJ2-7
clone size: few
CDR3 protein: CASSVGTRSEQYF
CDR3 DNA: TGTGCCAGCAGCGTAGGAACTCGGTCCGAGCAGTACTTC

D gene: -
V gene: TRBV7-9
J gene: TRBJ1-3
clone size: -
CDR3 protein: CASSLYGNTIYF
CDR3 DNA: TGTGCCAGCAGCTTATATGGAAACACCATATATTTT

D gene: TRBD1
V gene: TRBV7-2
J gene: TRBJ2-5
clone size: few
CDR3 protein: CASSHQTGQETQYF
CDR3 DNA: TGTGCCAGCAGCCACCAGACAGGGCAAGAGACCCAGTACTTC

D gene: TRBD2
V gene: TRBV11-2
J gene: TRBJ2-1
clone size: few
CDR3 protein: CASSSGLYNEQFF
CDR3 DNA: TGTGCCAGCAGTAGCGGGCTTTACAATGAGCAGTTCTTC

D gene: -
V gene: TRBV11-3
J gene: TRBJ2-5
clone size: many
CDR3 protein: CASSLEGLASQETQYF
CDR3 DNA: TGTGCCAGCAGCTTAGAGGGCTTGGCCAGTCAAGAGACCCAGTACTTC

D gene: -
V gene: TRBV2
J gene: TRBJ2-3
clone size: few
CDR3 protein: CASSRESDTQYF
CDR3 DNA: TGTGCCAGCAGCAGGGAGTCCGATACGCAGTATTTT

D gene: -
V gene: TRBV15
J gene: TRBJ2-3
clone size: few
CDR3 protein: CATSRDRGEGTQYF
CDR3 DNA: TGTGCCACCAGCAGAGATCGCGGTGAGGGTACGCAGTATTTT

D gene: TRBD1
V gene: TRBV18
J gene: TRBJ1-5
clone size: -
CDR3 protein: CASSPGQSNQPQHF
CDR3 DNA: TGTGCCAGCTCACCGGGACAGAGCAATCAGCCCCAGCATTTT

D gene: TRBD2
V gene: TRBV7-2
J gene: TRBJ2-3
clone size: many
CDR3 protein: CASSLSTMAGGRRTDTQYF
CDR3 DNA: TGTGCCAGCAGCTTATCGACGATGGCGGGGGGGAGGAGAACAGATACGCAGTATTTT

D gene: -
V gene: TRBV7-2
J gene: TRBJ2-7
clone size: many
CDR3 protein: CASSSAGRIASYEQYF
CDR3 DNA: TGTGCCAGCAGCTCGGCGGGACGCATAGCTTCCTACGAGCAGTACTTC

D gene: TRBD1
V gene: TRBV30
J gene: TRBJ2-3
clone size: many
CDR3 protein: CACHYQGQGTDTQYF
CDR3 DNA: TGTGCCTGCCACTACCAGGGACAGGGCACAGATACGCAGTATTTT